A selection of T cell receptor beta chains follows, all from one sample in a study of blood T cell repertoires in COVID-19. Assay: immunoSEQ multiplex PCR; the TCRdb copy retains only in-frame clones and omits some. The data contain around 19,000 clones, around nine tenths of them singletons. The specimen sequenced was peripheral blood. All receptors derive from a human donor in a cohort sampled during active COVID-19. The donor label of this sample is uncertain. Both conserved end residues are part of each CDR3. The order of the fields is J gene, V gene, D gene, clone size, CDR3 protein, CDR3 DNA. D genes are given only for firm matches. Clone size appears in some rows only: once, few, many, or a class for an expanded clone.

j_gene: TRBJ1-1
v_gene: TRBV10-3
d_gene: -
abundance: few
CDR3aa: CASSRGLNEAFF
CDR3nt: TGTGCCTCCTCCAGGGGCCTTAATGAAGCTTTCTTT

j_gene: TRBJ2-7
v_gene: TRBV3-1/TRBV3-2
d_gene: TRBD2
abundance: -
CDR3aa: CASSQVAGEGEQYF
CDR3nt: TGTGCCAGCAGCCAAGTCGCGGGAGAGGGCGAGCAGTACTTC

j_gene: TRBJ1-2
v_gene: TRBV5-6
d_gene: -
abundance: -
CDR3aa: CASSLDRGYVYGYTF
CDR3nt: TGTGCCAGCAGCTTAGACCGCGGGTATGTCTATGGCTACACCTTC

j_gene: TRBJ2-3
v_gene: TRBV6-1
d_gene: TRBD1
abundance: -
CDR3aa: CASSDRRQGAVGTDTQYF
CDR3nt: TGTGCCAGCAGTGACCGCAGACAGGGGGCGGTGGGCACAGATACGCAGTATTTT

j_gene: TRBJ2-1
v_gene: TRBV7-2
d_gene: TRBD2
abundance: -
CDR3aa: CASSFEREDEQFF
CDR3nt: TGTGCCAGCAGCTTTGAGCGGGAAGATGAGCAGTTCTTC

j_gene: TRBJ2-2
v_gene: TRBV5-1
d_gene: TRBD1
abundance: -
CDR3aa: CASSLQGAPNTGELFF
CDR3nt: TGCGCCAGCAGCTTACAGGGGGCGCCCAACACCGGGGAGCTGTTTTTT

j_gene: TRBJ2-7
v_gene: TRBV7-8
d_gene: -
abundance: -
CDR3aa: CASTQGYGGAYEQYF
CDR3nt: TGTGCCAGCACCCAGGGTTACGGGGGAGCCTACGAGCAGTACTTC

j_gene: TRBJ2-5
v_gene: TRBV6-6
d_gene: TRBD2
abundance: -
CDR3aa: CASSLAASGSPSQETQYF
CDR3nt: TGTGCCAGCAGTCTTGCGGCTAGCGGGAGTCCCTCCCAAGAGACCCAGTACTTC

j_gene: TRBJ1-5
v_gene: TRBV2
d_gene: -
abundance: once
CDR3aa: CASSLGGGDQPQHF
CDR3nt: TGTGCCAGCTCCCTAGGGGGTGGTGATCAGCCCCAGCATTTT

j_gene: TRBJ2-7
v_gene: TRBV3-1/TRBV3-2
d_gene: TRBD2
abundance: -
CDR3aa: CASSQAGGREQYF
CDR3nt: TGTGCCAGCAGCCAAGCGGGGGGAAGGGAGCAGTACTTC

j_gene: TRBJ2-1
v_gene: TRBV20-1
d_gene: TRBD2
abundance: -
CDR3aa: CSASIAGGYYNEQFF
CDR3nt: TGCAGTGCTAGTATAGCGGGAGGTTACTACAATGAGCAGTTCTTC

j_gene: TRBJ2-1
v_gene: TRBV5-4
d_gene: -
abundance: -
CDR3aa: CASSPPRDSPNNEQFF
CDR3nt: TGTGCCAGCAGCCCCCCCAGAGACAGTCCAAACAATGAGCAGTTCTTC

j_gene: TRBJ2-1
v_gene: TRBV9
d_gene: -
abundance: -
CDR3aa: CASSVGGSTYPYNEQFF
CDR3nt: TGTGCCAGCAGCGTAGGTGGGAGTACCTACCCCTACAATGAGCAGTTCTTC

j_gene: TRBJ1-6
v_gene: TRBV11-2
d_gene: TRBD1
abundance: -
CDR3aa: CASSITGVSPLHF
CDR3nt: TGTGCCAGCAGCATTACAGGGGTTTCACCCCTCCACTTT

j_gene: TRBJ2-3
v_gene: TRBV2
d_gene: -
abundance: -
CDR3aa: CASSESSGPANTQYF
CDR3nt: TGTGCCAGCAGTGAAAGCAGCGGCCCGGCGAATACGCAGTATTTT

j_gene: TRBJ2-1
v_gene: TRBV5-1
d_gene: TRBD2
abundance: -
CDR3aa: CASSLASSGYHNEQFF
CDR3nt: TGCGCCAGCAGCTTGGCGTCTAGCGGGTACCACAATGAGCAGTTCTTC

j_gene: TRBJ2-7
v_gene: TRBV28
d_gene: -
abundance: -
CDR3aa: CASSLRGAAYRYEQYF
CDR3nt: TGTGCCAGCAGTTTACGCGGGGCGGCTTATCGATACGAGCAGTACTTC

j_gene: TRBJ2-3
v_gene: TRBV5-6
d_gene: TRBD1
abundance: -
CDR3aa: CASSLRGTGVMDTQYF
CDR3nt: TGTGCCAGCAGCTTACGGGGGACAGGGGTAATGGATACGCAGTATTTT

j_gene: TRBJ1-6
v_gene: TRBV12-5
d_gene: -
abundance: -
CDR3aa: CASGSRGQSPLHF
CDR3nt: TGTGCTAGTGGTTCGCGGGGGCAATCACCCCTCCACTTT

j_gene: TRBJ2-1
v_gene: TRBV11-1
d_gene: TRBD1
abundance: -
CDR3aa: CASSHRDRGHNEQFF
CDR3nt: TGTGCCAGCAGCCACCGGGACAGGGGGCACAATGAGCAGTTCTTC

j_gene: TRBJ2-7
v_gene: TRBV5-1
d_gene: TRBD2
abundance: -
CDR3aa: CASSLVGGTSAANEQYF
CDR3nt: TGCGCCAGCAGCTTGGTCGGAGGGACTAGCGCAGCCAACGAGCAGTACTTC

j_gene: TRBJ1-1
v_gene: TRBV28
d_gene: -
abundance: -
CDR3aa: CASSYRAHRPFLNTEAFF
CDR3nt: TGTGCCAGCAGTTACAGGGCCCACCGCCCATTCTTGAACACTGAAGCTTTCTTT

j_gene: TRBJ1-1
v_gene: TRBV11-3
d_gene: -
abundance: -
CDR3aa: CASSLEYYRINTEAFF
CDR3nt: TGTGCCAGCAGCTTAGAGTACTACAGGATCAACACTGAAGCTTTCTTT

j_gene: TRBJ2-1
v_gene: TRBV5-1
d_gene: TRBD2
abundance: once
CDR3aa: CASSWVLAEGEQFF
CDR3nt: TGCGCCAGCAGCTGGGTTCTAGCGGAGGGGGAGCAGTTCTTC

j_gene: TRBJ2-7
v_gene: TRBV5-4
d_gene: TRBD1
abundance: -
CDR3aa: CASSRDRGVLGQYF
CDR3nt: TGTGCCAGCAGCCGAGACAGGGGGGTTCTAGGGCAGTACTTC